This T cell receptor beta chain was obtained from a study of T cells expressing NK-cell markers. Turning to the study itself: Cells sorted as CD3+CD56+NKG2C+, CD3+CD56+NKG2C- and CD3+CD56-NKG2C+ T cells supplied the TCR beta repertoires. Whole-study findings and limits: Evidence did not settle whether expanded NKG2C+ T cell clones targeted HCMV.

This CDR3 has 13 residues. Per germline, CDR1 LNHDA and CDR2 SQIVND (reference sequence). After re-calling the 5' RACE reads, TCRdb lists one entry per CDR3 protein, DNA absent. The data show hundreds of thousands of distinct CDR3 sequences, and the top ten clones hold under 7.5%. As concerns this clonotype: Its matching antigen is unknown.

The chain is built from TRBV19 and TRBJ1-2; the TRBD1 assignment by TCRdb is unverifiable without DNA. This receptor was identified in a woman between 18 and 75 years old in good health. The sample was blood T cells: a sorted CD56 or NKG2C T cell subset, CD4+ or CD8+ T cells, or bulk PBMC T cells (not recorded which). The chain's CDR3 is CASNTDRIYGYTF.